Below, 13 T cell receptor beta chains from the same sample are listed, as sequenced in a study of T-cell memory formation after mild COVID-19. A single record per CDR3 protein comes from TCRdb applying MiXCR to the 5' RACE reads. The data show roughly 110,000 distinct CDR3 sequences, about a sixth seen once. The sequenced material came from PBMCs or a T cell subset sorted from them (not recorded which). Receptors were obtained from an adult woman who had mild COVID-19 (a few samples of this study predate the infection). Cell type and time point are not known.

The V call is TRBV20-1, the J call TRBJ2-7; 7 bases line up with TRBD1. Germline lookup yields CDR1 DFQATT and CDR2 SNEGSKA (reference sequence). CDR3 length: 15 residues. The junction had 10 bases not matched to a gene; V was cut back by 0 bases and J by 5 bases. The DNA for the CDR3 is TGCAGTGCTAGAGATCTAAGGGGGCGCGTCGACGAGCAGTACTTC. Residues: CSARDLRGRVDEQYF.

This clonotype has a handful of counts. The CDR3 DNA reads TGTGCCAGCAGCGTAGCTGGGACAGAAGGCTATGGCTACACCTTC. It specifies CASSVAGTEGYGYTF. J is TRBJ1-2 and V is TRBV9; 7 nucleotides agree with TRBD1. The V gene's germline CDR1 is SGDLS and CDR2 YYNGEE. Losses at the gene ends were 0 bases for V and 4 bases for J; bases not matched to a gene: 6. The CDR3 totals 15 residues.

This clonotype has just a few counts. The chain uses TRBV12-3 or TRBV12-4 and TRBJ2-5, with D unresolved. V lost 5 bases and J 1 base, leaving 17 bases between the germline ends. CDR3 size: 16 residues. CDR3 region: CASSATVSNPQETQYF. The CDR3 DNA reads TGTGCCAGCAGTGCCACAGTAAGCAATCCCCAAGAGACCCAGTACTTC.

The chain employs TRBV7-3 and TRBJ2-1, with 7 nucleotides matching TRBD2. The CDR3 sequence is 16 residues long. V lost 0 bases to trimming and J lost 4 bases; unmatched junction nucleotides: 6. The germline gives CDR1 SGHTA, CDR2 FQGTGA. CDR3 residues: CASSLTGRAGYNEQFF. For the CDR3, the DNA is TGTGCCAGCAGCTTAACAGGGAGGGCGGGTTACAATGAGCAGTTCTTC.

Many counts were recorded for this clonotype. V gene TRBV6-5 combines with J gene TRBJ1-1; the D is unclear. This CDR3 region has 19 residues. Trimming stripped 5 bases from V and 0 bases from J, with 25 bases between. Germline V CDR1 and CDR2: MNHEY, SVGAGI. CDR3 sequence reads: CASSHLVRRLSWMNTEAFF. In DNA, the CDR3 is TGTGCCAGCAGTCACCTTGTTCGACGGTTGTCTTGGATGAACACTGAAGCTTTCTTT.

This clonotype appeared a few times. The chain has TRBV5-4 and TRBJ1-1, with TRBD1 as a possible D gene (5 bases). The CDR3 has 16 amino acids. Between the trimmed V and J ends, which lost 0 bases and 4 bases, there was a span of 16 bases. Germline V gene sequence: CDR1 SGHNT, CDR2 YYREEE (reference sequence). The CDR3 is CASSLGGGEAGTEAFF. CDR3 DNA: TGTGCCAGCAGCTTGGGAGGAGGGGAGGCGGGCACTGAAGCTTTCTTT.

This clonotype was detected only a few times. V and J are TRBV6-5 and TRBJ1-2; no definite D call. V lost 0 bases and J lost 6, with 8 bases in between. Germline V CDR1 and CDR2: MNHEY, SVGAGI. The CDR3 loop spans 13 amino acids. CDR3 loop: CASSYSTLDGYTF. CDR3 bases: TGTGCCAGCAGTTACTCGACACTGGATGGCTACACCTTC.

This chain connects TRBV7-9 to TRBJ1-1, with no clear D. Germline CDR1 reads SEHNR; CDR2 reads FQNEAQ (reference sequence). This CDR3 is 12 amino acids long. Trimming shortened V by 3 bases and J by 10 bases, and 12 bases separated the two germline ends. The CDR3 region has the DNA TGTGCCAGCAGCTTGGAATTCTCTAGAGCTTTCTTT. Protein sequence: CASSLEFSRAFF.

This chain links TRBV30 with TRBJ2-1; D could derive from TRBD1 or TRBD2 (5 bases each). V was cut by 0 bases and J by 2 bases, with 5 bases left in between. The CDR3 runs to 13 residues. Per germline, CDR1 GTSNPN and CDR2 SVGIG (reference sequence). The CDR3 DNA reads TGTGCCTGGAGTGTGGGACCCTACAATGAGCAGTTCTTC. Protein sequence: CAWSVGPYNEQFF.

The chain is built from TRBV25-1 and TRBJ2-1, with 8 bases identical to TRBD1. The V segment lost 6 bases and the J segment 7 bases; nucleotides outside the gene matches: 11. CDR1 and CDR2 (germline): MGHDK, SYGVNS. This CDR3 comprises 15 residues. The CDR3 spells CASSQTGGLGNEQFF. The CDR3 DNA follows: TGTGCCAGCAGCCAAACAGGGGGTCTTGGGAATGAGCAGTTCTTC.

In its sample, this clonotype was seen a few times. The chain combines TRBV4-1 with TRBJ1-1; D ambiguous. The V end lost 3 bases, the J end lost 1 base, and 9 bases lay between the germline ends. The CDR3 length is 14 residues. Germline CDR1 reads MGHRA; CDR2 reads YSYEKL. The DNA of the CDR3 is TGCGCCAGCAGCCATAGGACGGCGAACACTGAAGCTTTCTTT. Amino acids: CASSHRTANTEAFF.

The V and J genes are TRBV6-4 and TRBJ2-3; 9 nucleotides agree with TRBD1. This CDR3 is 15 amino acids long. V lost 6 bases, J lost 2 bases, and 6 bases stayed unmatched. Per germline, CDR1 MRHNA and CDR2 SNTAGT. This CDR3 is CASSAGTGNTDTQYF. CDR3 nucleotides: TGTGCCAGCAGCGCCGGGACAGGGAACACAGATACGCAGTATTTT.

The CDR3 loop is CSATLTGGDTEAFF. DNA for the CDR3: TGCAGTGCCACCTTGACAGGGGGAGACACTGAAGCTTTCTTT. This sequence joins TRBV20-1 and TRBJ1-1; TRBD1 agrees at 9 bases. The V gene's germline CDR1 is DFQATT and CDR2 SNEGSKA (reference sequence). The CDR3 loop spans 14 amino acids. After removal of 6 bases from V and 3 bases from J, the junction contained 8 bases not matched to a gene.